This T cell receptor (beta chain) is from a study of tumor and adjacent non-tumor tissue in lung cancer. Three rounds of nested PCR, following a modified ARM-PCR protocol, produced the TCRbeta library. TCRdb re-derived calls from the multiplex PCR reads in MiXCR, one entry per CDR3 protein. This table has 100,000 to 150,000 distinct CDR3 sequences, 60% to 70% appearing once. The CDR3 loop spans 11 amino acids. Per germline, CDR1 SQVTM and CDR2 ANQGSEA. With 7 bases removed from V and 0 bases from J, the gap between germline ends came to 6 bases. The template was RNA from unsorted bulk tissue. Material: lung tumor tissue. This receptor was taken from a man in his thirties or forties with non-small cell lung cancer. The chain recombines TRBV29-1 with TRBJ1-1; D is uncertain. The CDR3 DNA follows: TGCAGCGCCGGGATGAACACTGAAGCTTTCTTT. Residues: CSAGMNTEAFF.